This entry features one TCR beta chain sequence. This clone was counted a few times. What this receptor recognizes is not known. One base away there is no much larger clone; base qualities are not given. Library creation used the immunoSEQ multiplex PCR assay. RNA was extracted from all samples and reverse transcribed into cDNA as template for TCR sequencing. First-strand cDNA was synthesized with SuperScript III using a 2:1 mix of oligo-dT and random hexamers. A synthetic immune receptor repertoire was used to gauge amplification bias, and whatever bias remained was removed computationally. The published analysis was carried out like this. Raw reads were preprocessed for error removal, and CDR3 was defined according to IMGT conventions as running from the conserved cysteine to phenylalanine. Clonality was computed by normalizing Shannon entropy by log2 of the number of productive unique TCRs and subtracting the result from 1. Whether each scalp clone was CD4 or CD8 was inferred by checking scalp TCRbeta sequences against the CD4 and CD8 repertoires from sorted blood. TCRdb provides this immuneACCESS table in a form limited to in-frame rearrangements. Some clones are lacking; in checked studies, under half of them reflect an unresolved V gene, and why the rest are absent is not known. V and J calls and clone size are given by that table; D and trimming were obtained from the DNA. This sample comprises around 190,000 clones, 55% to 70% of them detected only once. The top ten clones comprise about 4.2% of the sample.

The data derive from a study of CD8+ T cells in alopecia areata (dated by TCRdb to 2017 to 2018). Describing the broader study: Treated patients were enrolled in an open-label pilot trial of oral tofacitinib, 5 to 10 mg twice daily, for moderate-to-severe alopecia areata. Patients received tofacitinib for 6 to 18 months and were then followed off drug for 6 months to check for delayed response and recurrence. The SALT score, which quantifies the percentage of affected scalp surface area, was used to measure disease severity in treated patients. High-throughput TCRbeta sequencing was used to examine T cell clonal expansion in alopecia areata in both the C3H/HeJ mouse model and human patients. Scalp tissue and sorted CD4+ and CD8+ peripheral blood T cells from patchy and totalis/universalis alopecia areata patients and from healthy controls were covered by human TCRbeta sequencing. Patients on tofacitinib were biopsied at baseline and after 4 and 24 weeks of treatment, and several of the patients also had a later scalp biopsy. Scalp clonality was compared among normal scalp (n=4), patchy alopecia areata scalp (n=8), and alopecia totalis/universalis scalp (n=8). The RNA source kit depended on sample type: the PAXgene miRNA kit for fixed scalp, the miRNeasy kit for PBMCs, and the RNeasy kit for mouse skin. immunoSEQ multiplex PCR using 35 Vbeta forward primers and 13 Jbeta reverse primers was used to amplify TCRbeta CDR3 regions. Broad study findings and their caveats: Unlike mouse skin, which is dominated by gammadelta T cells, normal human skin has resident alphabeta T cells that are also sequenced, and this complicates analysis of the scalp TCR repertoire. Tofacitinib significantly lowered scalp clonality and the number of expanded CD8+ clones among the top 100 scalp clones. Shared TCR sequences between patients were less evident than in mice, which may be partly attributable to HLA diversity in the patient population. Many expanded lesional clones were found to persist in scalp and blood during tofacitinib treatment, and relapse after treatment cessation may be partly explained by this persistence. Because the treated cohort was small and had just a single nonresponder, larger studies are needed to establish links between baseline CD8+ expansion and response. Compared with normal scalp, lesional scalp had higher clonality and more expanded CD8+ clones, particularly in alopecia totalis/universalis, a pattern that suggests antigenic drive.

The germline V gene provides CDR1 SGHVS and CDR2 FQNEAQ. After removal of 8 bases from V and 3 bases from J, the junction retains 2 bases not matched to a gene. CDR3 length: 12 amino acids, cysteine to phenylalanine. Just CDR3 DNA is preserved here, 36 bases in frame from base 1. The time point tag for this specimen amounts to: about 4 weeks on oral tofacitinib. The sample's treatment or condition label, decoded: oral pan-JAK inhibitor, 5-10 mg twice daily. Lesional scalp punch biopsies and peripheral blood were obtained from alopecia areata patients. PBMCs were isolated by density centrifugation and stained for CD3, CD4 and CD8, after which CD4+ and CD8+ T cells were sorted on a FACSAria.

The sequence came from a human donor with alopecia areata. The chain couples TRBV7-8 to TRBJ2-3; 7 bases in between match TRBD2. Material: CD4+ T cells sorted from blood, obtained at week 4, from a patient treated with tofacitinib. The encoded CDR3 is CASGGGTDTQYF. DNA sequence: TGTGCCAGCGGCGGGGGAACAGATACGCAGTATTTT.